Each of the 21 T cell receptor beta chains below was sequenced from the same sample in a study of T cell changes during pregnancy in multiple sclerosis. Clones were sequenced by immunoSEQ multiplex PCR, and TCRdb holds only the in-frame ones, with some missing. The repertoire holds about 93,000 clones, with approximately 92% as singletons. The sample in question was peripheral blood, obtained after pregnancy. The receptors were sampled from a female donor with multiple sclerosis, enrolled in a pregnancy study.

This chain connects TRBV4-1 to TRBJ2-7, with 7 bases lining up with TRBD1. Germline CDR1 and CDR2: MGHRA and YSYEKL. There are 15 residues in the CDR3. V lost 0 bases, J lost 3 bases, and 5 bases stayed unmatched. The CDR3 protein is CASSQDYTGDYEQYF. The CDR3, as DNA: TGCGCCAGCAGCCAAGATTACACAGGGGACTACGAGCAGTACTTC.

The chain's CDR3 is CASSFYRGTYGYTF. The CDR3 bases are TGTGCCAGCAGTTTCTACAGGGGCACCTATGGCTACACCTTC. This chain connects TRBV6-5 to TRBJ1-2; 7 bases agree with TRBD1. Germline CDR1 MNHEY, CDR2 SVGAGI. V was pared by 4 bases and J by 4 bases, with 6 bases of the junction left unmatched. This CDR3 contains 14 residues.

In this sample, this clone turned up once. J is TRBJ1-1 and V is TRBV11-1; D may be TRBD1 (6 bases). The CDR3 runs 16 residues. The germline V and J ends were trimmed by 1 base and 2 bases, with 14 bases remaining between them. Germline values: CDR1 SGHAT, CDR2 FQDESV (reference sequence). The CDR3 DNA sequence: TGTGCCAGCAGCTTAGAGGGGGGGTTTTTCAACACTGAAGCTTTCTTT. It is translated as CASSLEGGFFNTEAFF.

The gene calls are TRBV19 and TRBJ1-5, with D hard to call. Trimming stripped 1 base from V and 5 bases from J, with 9 bases between. This CDR3 has 14 amino acids. From germline, CDR1 is LNHDA and CDR2 SQIVND (reference sequence). CDR3 in DNA: TGTGCCAGTAGTATAGGCAGTCCGTATCAGCCCCAGCATTTT. Its protein product is CASSIGSPYQPQHF.

This clone appeared once. The chain links TRBV6-1 to TRBJ2-5, with D uncertain. This CDR3 spans 13 amino acids. Trimming left V 7 bases short and J 5 bases short, with 14 bases between. The germline CDR1 and CDR2 sequences are MNHNS and SASEGT. Here the CDR3 reads CASNDGYSETQYF. The CDR3 DNA follows: TGTGCCAGCAATGACGGGTACTCGGAGACCCAGTACTTC.

A few counts support this clone. The chain carries TRBV7-2 and TRBJ2-1; D not certain. CDR1 SGHTA and CDR2 FQGNSA come from the germline V gene. Trimming cost V 3 bases and J 5 bases, with 5 bases left between them. This CDR3 comprises 12 residues. The CDR3 here is CASSLEHNEQFF. The CDR3 bases are TGTGCCAGCAGCTTGGAGCACAATGAGCAGTTCTTC.

The V call is TRBV2, the J call TRBJ1-1; TRBD1 might be the D (5 bases). The CDR3 sequence is 16 residues long. The ends were cut back, 2 bases at V and 3 bases at J, with 16 bases in the middle. From germline, CDR1 is SNHLY and CDR2 FYNNEI. CDR3 coding DNA: TGTGCCAGCAGTGAATTCGGGGGGGAGAGGGACACTGAAGCTTTCTTT. Translation: CASSEFGGERDTEAFF.

V is TRBV19 and J is TRBJ2-7; the match to TRBD2 covers 9 bases. J was trimmed by 3 bases and V by 4 bases; bases with no gene match: 4. The germline V gene has CDR1 LNHDA and CDR2 SQIVND (reference sequence). This CDR3 spans 14 amino acids. The CDR3 reads CASSSAGGGYEQYF. CDR3 nucleotide sequence: TGTGCCAGTAGTAGCGCGGGAGGGGGCTACGAGCAGTACTTC. The variable domain in full, completed from reference TRBV19 and TRBJ2-7, reads DGGITQSPKYLFRKEGQNVTLSCEQNLNHDAMYWYRQDPGQGLRLIYYSQIVNDFQKGDIAEGYSVSREKKESFPLTVTSAQKNPTAFYLCASSSAGGGYEQYFGPGTRLTVT.

The chain recombines TRBV30 with TRBJ2-3; 10 bases are a match to TRBD2. V trimming: 2 bases; J trimming: 5 bases; junction bases outside the gene matches: 10. Germline CDR1 reads GTSNPN; CDR2 reads SVGIG (reference sequence). The CDR3 runs 16 residues. CDR3 residues: CAWSPLAGDIGDTQYF. CDR3 nucleotide sequence: TGTGCCTGGAGTCCCCTAGCGGGGGATATTGGAGATACGCAGTATTTT.

The CDR3 bases are TGTGCCAGCAGCCCGGAGGGGGCAGGCGTCTTGCCCCAGCATTTT. This translates into CASSPEGAGVLPQHF. The chain is built from TRBV7-8 and TRBJ1-5, with TRBD1 matching 7 bases. The CDR3 is 15 residues long. With V trimmed by 5 bases and J by 9 bases, 13 bases remained unmatched. Per germline, CDR1 SGHVS and CDR2 FQNEAQ.

This sequence joins TRBV5-1 and TRBJ2-2; a weak D match, TRBD2 (6 bases). The CDR3 extends over 14 amino acids. With 4 bases removed from V and 2 bases from J, the gap between germline ends came to 9 bases. CDR1 and CDR2 (germline): SGHRS, YFSETQ. CDR3 sequence: CASSPGGNTGELFF. The CDR3 DNA reads as TGCGCCAGCAGCCCCGGGGGTAACACCGGGGAGCTGTTTTTT. The entire variable domain, with the rest obtained from reference TRBV5-1 and TRBJ2-2, is as follows: KAGVTQTPRYLIKTRGQQVTLSCSPISGHRSVSWYQQTPGQGLQFLFEYFSETQRNKGNFPGRFSGRQFSNSRSEMNVSTLELGDSALYLCASSPGGNTGELFFGEGSRLTVL.

J is TRBJ2-7 and V is TRBV9; 7 nucleotides line up with TRBD1. Germline V gene data show CDR1 as SGDLS and CDR2 as YYNGEE. V was pared by 2 bases and J by 2 bases, with 4 bases of the junction left unmatched. The CDR3 runs to 14 residues. In DNA form, the CDR3 reads TGTGCCAGCAGCGTCGACAGGGACACCTACGAGCAGTACTTC. Protein: CASSVDRDTYEQYF.

The chain couples TRBV23-1 to TRBJ2-1, with 12 bases aligning to TRBD2. TRBV23-1 carries the ORF label, with uncertain function. The CDR3 loop spans 19 amino acids. V was pared by 1 base and J by 9 bases, with 16 bases of the junction left unmatched. CDR3 coding DNA: TGCGCCAGCAGTCAATATCTACCTAGCGGGGGGGTACGGAAGGGTGAGCAGTTCTTC. Its translation: CASSQYLPSGGVRKGEQFF.

V and J are TRBV6-1 and TRBJ2-7, with D uncertain. The CDR3 totals 14 residues. Germline V gene data show CDR1 as MNHNS and CDR2 as SASEGT. V was trimmed by 2 bases and J by 3 bases, leaving 11 bases between them. The CDR3 sequence: CASSETSLVYEQYF. The CDR3, as DNA: TGTGCCAGCAGTGAAACGAGTTTAGTCTACGAGCAGTACTTC.

The chain has TRBV5-1 and TRBJ1-1; 8 bases fit TRBD1. V gave up 2 bases and J gave up 1 base; unmatched junction bases: 7. The CDR3 is 16 residues long. CDR1 is SGHRS, CDR2 YFSETQ, per germline. The CDR3 coding sequence is TGCGCCAGCAGCTTTTTCCAGGGGGCCCCGAACACTGAAGCTTTCTTT. It encodes CASSFFQGAPNTEAFF.

This clone was found once. This chain uses TRBV2 with TRBJ1-5; TRBD1 aligns across 8 bases. Germline loops: CDR1 SNHLY, CDR2 FYNNEI. V lost 6 bases, J lost 6 bases, and 10 bases stayed unmatched. The CDR3 totals 15 residues. The CDR3 coding sequence is TGTGCCAGCAGGCAGGGGGCAGGTTTGGCTCAGCCCCAGCATTTT. Protein product: CASRQGAGLAQPQHF.

This chain uses TRBV11-3 with TRBJ2-1; 10 bases line up with TRBD2. Germline V gene sequence: CDR1 SGHNT, CDR2 YENEEA. J was trimmed by 6 bases and V by 4 bases; bases with no gene match: 9. This CDR3 has 16 amino acids. CDR3 protein: CASSSTSGTWGNEQFF. DNA for the CDR3: TGTGCCAGCAGCTCCACTAGCGGGACTTGGGGCAATGAGCAGTTCTTC.

CDR3 in amino acids: CASSIEGNQPQHF. In nucleotides, the CDR3 is TGTGCCAGTAGTATTGAGGGAAATCAGCCCCAGCATTTT. This rearrangement joins TRBV19 to TRBJ1-5; D gene unclear. Germline V CDR1 and CDR2: LNHDA, SQIVND (reference sequence). This CDR3 spans 13 amino acids. Trimming stripped 3 bases from V and 4 bases from J, with 7 bases between.

The chain is built from TRBV2 and TRBJ1-4; 7 bases match TRBD1. J lost 6 bases, V lost 5 bases, and 6 bases had no gene match. The germline V gene has CDR1 SNHLY and CDR2 FYNNEI. The CDR3 totals 14 residues. The CDR3 sequence is CASSKKGADEKLFF. CDR3 nucleotide sequence: TGTGCCAGCAGTAAGAAGGGGGCTGATGAAAAACTGTTTTTT.

Remarks on this clone: Other DNA sequences in this specimen translate into the identical CDR3. V and J are TRBV5-1 and TRBJ2-7; 9 positions match TRBD1. This CDR3 region has 14 residues. Looked up from germline, CDR1 is SGHRS and CDR2 is YFSETQ. With 4 bases clipped from V and 3 bases from J, the junction kept 5 bases outside the gene matches. The CDR3 region has the DNA TGCGCCAGCAGCCTGGGACAGGGAAACTACGAGCAGTACTTC. This sequence encodes CASSLGQGNYEQYF.

This chain uses TRBV11-1 with TRBJ1-1, with 9 positions matching TRBD1. CDR3 length: 16 amino acids. V lost 7 bases and J lost 5; bases outside the gene matches: 14. Germline V CDR1 and CDR2: SGHAT, FQDESV (reference sequence). In DNA form, the CDR3 reads TGTGCCAGCACCAATTGGGGACAGGGCGGGGGGACTGAAGCTTTCTTT. Translation gives CASTNWGQGGGTEAFF. Using reference TRBV11-1 and TRBJ1-1 for the parts outside the CDR3, the full variable domain is EAEVAQSPRYKITEKSQAVAFWCDPISGHATLYWYRQILGQGPELLVQFQDESVVDDSQLPKDRFSAERLKGVDSTLKIQPAELGDSAMYLCASTNWGQGGGTEAFFGQGTRLTVV.